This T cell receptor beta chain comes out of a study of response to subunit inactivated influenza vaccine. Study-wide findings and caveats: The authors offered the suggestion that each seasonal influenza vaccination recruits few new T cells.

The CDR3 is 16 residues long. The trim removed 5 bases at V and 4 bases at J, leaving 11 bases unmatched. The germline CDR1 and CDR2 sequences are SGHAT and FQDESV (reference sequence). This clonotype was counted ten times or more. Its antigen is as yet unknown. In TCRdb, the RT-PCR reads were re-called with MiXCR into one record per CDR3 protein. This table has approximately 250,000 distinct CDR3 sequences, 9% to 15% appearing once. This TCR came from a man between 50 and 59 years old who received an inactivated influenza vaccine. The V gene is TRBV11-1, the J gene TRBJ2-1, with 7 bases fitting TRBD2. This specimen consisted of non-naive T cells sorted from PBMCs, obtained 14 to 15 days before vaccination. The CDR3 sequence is CASSRHESGTYNEQFF. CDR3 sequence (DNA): TGTGCCAGCAGCCGACATGAGAGCGGGACTTACAATGAGCAGTTCTTC.